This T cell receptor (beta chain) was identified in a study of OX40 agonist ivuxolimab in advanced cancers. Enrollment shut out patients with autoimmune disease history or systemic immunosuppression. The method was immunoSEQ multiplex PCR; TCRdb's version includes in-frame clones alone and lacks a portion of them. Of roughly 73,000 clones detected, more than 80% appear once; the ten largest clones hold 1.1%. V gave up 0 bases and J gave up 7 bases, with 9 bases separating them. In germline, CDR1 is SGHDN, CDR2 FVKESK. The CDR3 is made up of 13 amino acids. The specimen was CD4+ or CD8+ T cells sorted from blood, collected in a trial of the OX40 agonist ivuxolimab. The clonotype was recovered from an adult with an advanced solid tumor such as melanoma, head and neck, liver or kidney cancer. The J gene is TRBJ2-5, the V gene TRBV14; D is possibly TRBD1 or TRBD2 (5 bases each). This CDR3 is CASSQDPGRTQYF. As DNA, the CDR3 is TGTGCCAGCAGCCAAGACCCAGGGAGGACCCAGTACTTC.